The entry below gives a single TCR beta chain sequence along with its context. These data originate in a study of T cells after somatic rescue of genetic block. CDR1 MNHEY and CDR2 SMNVEV come from the germline V gene (reference sequence). The CDR3 is made up of 14 amino acids. Trimming took 5 bases from V and 10 from J, leaving 20 bases between them. Sequencing was performed with immunoSEQ multiplex PCR; in TCRdb, only in-frame clones are kept and a portion is missing. Here the sample spans 110,000 or so clones, around nine tenths being singletons. The sequence came from a woman between 18 and 29 years old. The source material was peripheral blood mononuclear cells (PBMCs). The V call is TRBV27, the J call TRBJ1-1, with D maybe TRBD1 (5 bases). CDR3 residues: CASSPLQRGRGAFF. Here the CDR3 DNA reads TGTGCCAGCAGTCCACTACAGAGGGGAAGGGGAGCTTTCTTT.